These 19 T cell receptor beta chains were sequenced from one sample in a study of blood T cell repertoires in COVID-19. Measured with immunoSEQ multiplex PCR; TCRdb has only the in-frame clones, and not every one. The sample has approximately 130,000 clones; around 77% are singletons. Sample: peripheral blood. The receptors shown here come from a human donor in a cohort sampled during active COVID-19.

The chain couples TRBV4-1 to TRBJ2-1, with TRBD2 matching 8 bases. The CDR3 sequence is 17 residues long. The junction had 10 bases not matched to a gene; V was cut back by 0 bases and J by 6 bases. CDR1 is MGHRA and CDR2 is YSYEKL in the germline V gene. In DNA form, the CDR3 reads TGCGCCAGCAGCCAAGATCGTGGGACTAGGGGCTCCAATGAGCAGTTCTTC. This sequence encodes CASSQDRGTRGSNEQFF.

This chain uses TRBV27 with TRBJ1-2; 7 bases map to TRBD1. The CDR3 is 15 residues long. CDR1 and CDR2 (germline): MNHEY, SMNVEV (reference sequence). The ends lost 0 bases at V and 6 bases at J; junction bases unmatched: 7. The CDR3 region has the DNA TGTGCCAGCAGTTTATCGAGGTGGGGACAGAATGGCTACACCTTC. Translating gives CASSLSRWGQNGYTF.

The V gene is TRBV10-3, the J gene TRBJ2-7; 7 bases align to TRBD1. V was pared by 6 bases and J by 5 bases, with 7 bases of the junction left unmatched. This CDR3 is built from 13 residues. Germline V gene sequence: CDR1 ENHRY, CDR2 SYGVKD. The CDR3 spells CAISLTGSHEQYF. The CDR3 nucleotides read TGTGCCATCAGCCTGACAGGGTCCCACGAGCAGTACTTC.

J is TRBJ1-2 and V is TRBV7-2; TRBD1 agrees at 7 bases. The CDR3 has 15 amino acids. The trim removed 5 bases at V and 4 bases at J, leaving 10 bases unmatched. The germline CDR1 and CDR2 sequences are SGHTA and FQGNSA. The CDR3 reads CASSAMTAGGYGYTF. The CDR3 DNA reads as TGTGCCAGCAGCGCCATGACTGCAGGGGGCTATGGCTACACCTTC.

The chain uses TRBV6-6 and TRBJ2-5; no clear D gene. V lost 2 bases and J 5 bases, leaving 6 bases between the germline ends. Germline loops: CDR1 MNHNY, CDR2 SVGAGI (reference sequence). This CDR3 spans 12 amino acids. The CDR3 DNA sequence: TGTGCCAGCAGTTACCCGAGGGAGACCCAGTACTTC. The encoded protein is CASSYPRETQYF.

This clone was recorded a few times. This chain links TRBV19 with TRBJ1-5; D not certain. The CDR3 runs 12 residues. Germline V gene sequence: CDR1 LNHDA, CDR2 SQIVND (reference sequence). V was pared by 1 base and J by 7 bases, with 5 bases between. The CDR3 DNA reads TGTGCCAGTAGTATAGCTAGACAGCCCCAGCATTTT. Its translation: CASSIARQPQHF. Using reference TRBV19 and TRBJ1-5 for the parts outside the CDR3, the full variable domain is DGGITQSPKYLFRKEGQNVTLSCEQNLNHDAMYWYRQDPGQGLRLIYYSQIVNDFQKGDIAEGYSVSREKKESFPLTVTSAQKNPTAFYLCASSIARQPQHFGDGTRLSIL.

The rearrangement links TRBV9 to TRBJ2-5; D possibly corresponds to TRBD1 (6 bases). This CDR3 region has 14 residues. V lost 0 bases and J lost 2, with 8 bases in between. Germline V CDR1 and CDR2: SGDLS, YYNGEE. CDR3 in DNA: TGTGCCAGCAGCGTAGCTACAGGGCAAGAGACCCAGTACTTC. This translates into CASSVATGQETQYF. Drawing the rest from reference TRBV9 and TRBJ2-5, the complete variable domain is DSGVTQTPKHLITATGQRVTLRCSPRSGDLSVYWYQQSLDQGLQFLIQYYNGEERAKGNILERFSAQQFPDLHSELNLSSLELGDSALYFCASSVATGQETQYFGPGTRLLVL.

This chain links TRBV7-9 with TRBJ1-2; weak D call: TRBD1 (5 bases). V shed 7 bases and J shed 5 bases, with 23 bases lying between them. CDR3 length: 16 amino acids. Germline values: CDR1 SEHNR, CDR2 FQNEAQ (reference sequence). The CDR3 DNA reads as TGTGCCAGCATGAAAGGAGGGGCGGTATCCCCATATGGCTACACCTTC. The encoded protein is CASMKGGAVSPYGYTF.

The chain employs TRBV4-1 and TRBJ2-1; 7 bases are shared with TRBD2. Losses at the gene ends were 4 bases for V and 4 bases for J; bases not matched to a gene: 10. Germline-derived CDR1 and CDR2 are MGHRA and YSYEKL. The CDR3 loop spans 16 amino acids. The chain's CDR3 is CASSRISGGVYNEQFF. For the CDR3, the DNA is TGCGCCAGCAGCCGAATTTCGGGGGGAGTGTACAATGAGCAGTTCTTC.

The rearrangement uses TRBV24-1 and TRBJ1-2; 7 bases are shared with TRBD1. Losses at the gene ends were 7 bases for V and 4 bases for J; bases not matched to a gene: 8. CDR3 length: 14 residues. Germline V gene lookup returns CDR1 KGHDR and CDR2 SFDVKD. CDR3 DNA sequence: TGTGCCACCAGCGCGCGACAGGGAAGCTATGGCTACACCTTC. Protein sequence: CATSARQGSYGYTF.

This rearrangement joins TRBV6-5 to TRBJ2-7; 8 bases map to TRBD1. Germline V gives CDR1 MNHEY, CDR2 SVGAGI. The length of the CDR3 is 12 residues. V was clipped by 9 bases and J by 3 bases; unmatched bases: 4. Here the CDR3 DNA reads TGTGCCAGTCGACAGGGGTACTACGAGCAGTACTTC. It is translated as CASRQGYYEQYF.

The chain combines TRBV5-1 with TRBJ1-2; the D is unclear. Deletions cut 0 bases from V and 7 bases from J, with 10 bases between. The V gene's germline CDR1 is SGHRS and CDR2 YFSETQ. This CDR3 contains 13 residues. The chain's CDR3 is CASSLDLGAGYTF. The CDR3 DNA follows: TGCGCCAGCAGCTTGGACTTGGGAGCTGGCTACACCTTC.

The chain has TRBV4-1 and TRBJ1-2, with 7 bases identical to TRBD1. This CDR3 is 14 amino acids long. CDR1 is MGHRA and CDR2 is YSYEKL in the germline V gene. The ends lost 7 bases at V and 4 bases at J; junction bases unmatched: 9. Here the CDR3 DNA reads TGCGCCAGCACCCGACAGGGTGGGAGCTATGGCTACACCTTC. It specifies CASTRQGGSYGYTF.

The CDR3 coding sequence is TGTGCCAGCAGTGACGGGAGTCGGGAGTCCGAGCAGTACTTC. Encoded protein: CASSDGSRESEQYF. The chain couples TRBV2 to TRBJ2-7; TRBD2 might be the D (6 bases). The CDR3 has 14 residues. V lost 3 bases and J lost 6, with 15 bases in between. CDR1 is SNHLY, CDR2 FYNNEI, per germline.

The V gene is TRBV6-6, the J gene TRBJ1-1; D is possibly TRBD1 (6 bases). Germline assignment: CDR1 MNHNY and CDR2 SVGAGI (reference sequence). V lost 7 bases and J 5 bases, leaving 11 bases between the germline ends. The CDR3 consists of 12 residues. CDR3 protein: CASIRGWTEAFF. In DNA form, the CDR3 reads TGTGCCAGCATCAGGGGTTGGACTGAAGCTTTCTTT.

The chain couples TRBV6-5 to TRBJ2-1, with D perhaps TRBD1 (5 bases). Germline lookup yields CDR1 MNHEY and CDR2 SVGAGI. The V end lost 6 bases, the J end lost 7 bases, and 19 bases lay between the germline ends. This CDR3 is built from 15 residues. The CDR3 sequence is CASRGIGAGINEQFF. DNA of the CDR3: TGTGCCAGCAGGGGGATTGGGGCAGGGATAAATGAGCAGTTCTTC.

This chain uses TRBV5-5 with TRBJ1-5, with D possibly being TRBD1 (6 bases). Germline values: CDR1 SGHKS, CDR2 YYEKEE (reference sequence). With 4 bases removed from V and 2 bases from J, the gap between germline ends came to 22 bases. CDR3 length equals 18 residues. CDR3 sequence (DNA): TGTGCCAGCAGCCGGGACAACAGTGGGGGTGTCGGCAATCAGCCCCAGCATTTT. Its protein is CASSRDNSGGVGNQPQHF.

The chain has TRBV6-5 and TRBJ1-3; D perhaps matches TRBD1 (5 bases). V dropped 0 bases and J dropped 0 bases, with 9 bases sitting between them. CDR3 size: 16 residues. CDR1 and CDR2 (germline): MNHEY, SVGAGI. The CDR3 sequence is CASSYSNRRSGNTIYF. The CDR3 region has the DNA TGTGCCAGCAGTTACTCGAACAGGCGCTCTGGAAACACCATATATTTT.

CDR3 sequence: CASSGQVSDYEQYF. Written as DNA, the CDR3 is TGTGCCAGCAGCGGACAGGTCTCCGACTACGAGCAGTACTTC. The genes are TRBV5-6 and TRBJ2-7; 7 bases align to TRBD1. After removal of 4 bases from V and 3 bases from J, the junction contained 7 bases not matched to a gene. Germline values: CDR1 SGHDT, CDR2 YYEEEE. The CDR3 has 14 amino acids.